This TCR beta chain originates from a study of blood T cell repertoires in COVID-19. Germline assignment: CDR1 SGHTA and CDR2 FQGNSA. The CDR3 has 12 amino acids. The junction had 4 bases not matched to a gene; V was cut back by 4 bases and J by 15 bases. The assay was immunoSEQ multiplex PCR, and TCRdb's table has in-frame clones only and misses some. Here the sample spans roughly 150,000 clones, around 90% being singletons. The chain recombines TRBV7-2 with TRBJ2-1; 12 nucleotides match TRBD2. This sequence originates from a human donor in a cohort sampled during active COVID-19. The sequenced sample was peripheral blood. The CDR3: CASSSSGGAGFF. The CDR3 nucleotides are TGTGCCAGCAGCTCTAGCGGGGGGGCTGGGTTCTTC.